This T cell receptor (beta chain) is from a study of cytomegalovirus exposure and HLA in healthy donors. General observations from the study: Reportedly, TCR beta sequences accurately predicted HLA-A and HLA-B alleles in most subjects.

Researchers ran the PCR with 60 Vbeta and 13 Jbeta primers. Generated by immunoSEQ multiplex PCR, the TCRdb table keeps only in-frame clones and is missing some. Here the sample spans 97,000 or so clones, around 77% being singletons. On this clone itself: Its antigen is currently unknown.

Trimming pared 3 bases from V and 1 base from J, leaving 13 bases between. Germline V gene lookup returns CDR1 LGHNA and CDR2 YNFKEQ. CDR3 length: 16 residues. The V call is TRBV4-2, the J call TRBJ2-1; TRBD2 is a possible D gene (5 bases). The sequenced sample consisted of PBMCs. This TCR was sampled from a male donor in good health and CMV-seropositive. The CDR3 DNA sequence: TGTGCCAGCAGCCAGGACGAGGGAGTGTCCTACAATGAGCAGTTCTTC. Translation gives CASSQDEGVSYNEQFF.